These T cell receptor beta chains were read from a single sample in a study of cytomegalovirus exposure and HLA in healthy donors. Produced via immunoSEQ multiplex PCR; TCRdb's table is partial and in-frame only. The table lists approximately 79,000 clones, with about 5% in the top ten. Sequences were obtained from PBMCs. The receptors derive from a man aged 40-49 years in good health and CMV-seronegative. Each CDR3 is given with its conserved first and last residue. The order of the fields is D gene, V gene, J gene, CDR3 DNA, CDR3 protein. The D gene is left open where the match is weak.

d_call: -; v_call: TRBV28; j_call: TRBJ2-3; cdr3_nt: TGTGCCAGCGGACTGAGCACAGATACGCAGTATTTT; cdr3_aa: CASGLSTDTQYF
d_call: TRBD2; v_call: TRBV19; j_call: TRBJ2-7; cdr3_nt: TGTGCCAGTAGTACATCCGGGACTAAAGGAGACGAGCAGTACTTC; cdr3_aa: CASSTSGTKGDEQYF
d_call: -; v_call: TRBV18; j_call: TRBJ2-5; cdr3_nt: TGTGCCAGCTTAACAGGGACCCAAGAGACCCAGTACTTC; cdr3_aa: CASLTGTQETQYF
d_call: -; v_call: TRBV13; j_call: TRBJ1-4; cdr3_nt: TGTGCCACCCTCGAGGGGGACAAACTGTTTTTT; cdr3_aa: CATLEGDKLFF
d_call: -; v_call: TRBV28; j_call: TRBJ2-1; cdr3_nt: TGTGCCAGCAGCACAATTACAGTAGATGAGCAGTTCTTC; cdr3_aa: CASSTITVDEQFF
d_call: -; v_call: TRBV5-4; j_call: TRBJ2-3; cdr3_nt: TGTGCCAGCAGCTTGTCCCAGGGTCTCATAGATACGCAGTATTTT; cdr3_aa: CASSLSQGLIDTQYF
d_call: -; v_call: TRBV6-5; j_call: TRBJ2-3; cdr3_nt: TGTGCCAGCAGTTACAGGGGGGATACGCAGTATTTT; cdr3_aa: CASSYRGDTQYF
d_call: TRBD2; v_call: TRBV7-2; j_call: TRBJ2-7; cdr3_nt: TGTGCCAGCAGCTTAGTAGGGACTAGCGGGGGCCTGGGCTACGAGCAGTACTTC; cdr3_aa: CASSLVGTSGGLGYEQYF
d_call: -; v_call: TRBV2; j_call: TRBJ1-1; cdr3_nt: TGTGCCAGCACAAGGGGTTTAACTGAAGCTTTCTTT; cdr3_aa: CASTRGLTEAFF
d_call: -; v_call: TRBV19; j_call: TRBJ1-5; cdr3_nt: TGTGCCAGTAGCATACACCCCAGGGTAAATCAGCCCCAGCATTTT; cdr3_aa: CASSIHPRVNQPQHF
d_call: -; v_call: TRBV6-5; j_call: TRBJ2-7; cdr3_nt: TGTGCCAGCAGTTACAGGCTAGAACGGTACTTC; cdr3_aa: CASSYRLERYF
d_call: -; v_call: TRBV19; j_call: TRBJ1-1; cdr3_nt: TGTGCCAGTAGTGGGGAGTCCGGCAACACTGAAGCTTTCTTT; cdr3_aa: CASSGESGNTEAFF
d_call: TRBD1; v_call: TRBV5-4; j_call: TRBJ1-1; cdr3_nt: TGTGCCAGCAGCTTGGGGGACAGGAAGAACACTGAAGCTTTCTTT; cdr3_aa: CASSLGDRKNTEAFF
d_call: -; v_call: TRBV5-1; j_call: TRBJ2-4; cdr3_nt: TGCGCCAGCAGCCCCGGAGGGGCCAAAAACATTCAGTACTTC; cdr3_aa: CASSPGGAKNIQYF
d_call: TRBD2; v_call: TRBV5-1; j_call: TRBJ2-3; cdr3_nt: TGCGCCAGCAGCTTTCTGGGACTAGCCGGGCCCAGCACAGATACGCAGTATTTT; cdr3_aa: CASSFLGLAGPSTDTQYF
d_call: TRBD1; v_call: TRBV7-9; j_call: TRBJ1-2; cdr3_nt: TGTGCCAGCAGCTCGACAGGGGACTATGGCTACACCTTC; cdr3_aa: CASSSTGDYGYTF
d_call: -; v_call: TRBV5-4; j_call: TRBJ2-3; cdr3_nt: TGTGCCAGCAGCTTGGCAAGTAGACAGAGCACAGATACGCAGTATTTT; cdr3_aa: CASSLASRQSTDTQYF
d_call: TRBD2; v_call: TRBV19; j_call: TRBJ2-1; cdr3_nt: TGTGCCAGTAGTTCCCGGACTAGCGGGGGTCCCTACAATGAGCAGTTCTTC; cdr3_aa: CASSSRTSGGPYNEQFF
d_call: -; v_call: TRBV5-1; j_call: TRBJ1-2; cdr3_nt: TGCGCCAGCAGCTCCATCGGGGGGAACTATGGCTACACCTTC; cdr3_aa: CASSSIGGNYGYTF
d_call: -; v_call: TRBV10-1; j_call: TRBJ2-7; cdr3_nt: TGCGCCAGCAGTGAGTCGGCGGACAGCTACGAGCAGTACTTC; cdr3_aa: CASSESADSYEQYF
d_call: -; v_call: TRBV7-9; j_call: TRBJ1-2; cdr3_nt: TGTGCCAGCAGCTTAGTTGCGGAATCGGGTGGCTACACCTTC; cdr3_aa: CASSLVAESGGYTF
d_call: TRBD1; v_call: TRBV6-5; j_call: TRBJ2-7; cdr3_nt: TGTGCCAGTAAACAGGGGCCCAACGTTTTCTACGAGCAGTACTTC; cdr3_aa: CASKQGPNVFYEQYF
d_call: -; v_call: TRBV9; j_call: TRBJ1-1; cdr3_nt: TGTGCCAGCAGCGTAGACAGGGATGGGACTGAAGCTTTCTTT; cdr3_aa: CASSVDRDGTEAFF
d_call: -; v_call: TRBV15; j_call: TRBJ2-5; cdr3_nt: TGTGCCACCAGCAGAGTGGGGCAGGGTGAAGAGACCCAGTACTTC; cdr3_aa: CATSRVGQGEETQYF
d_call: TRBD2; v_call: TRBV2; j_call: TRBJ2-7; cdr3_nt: TGTGCCAGCAGTGCGGGACTAGCCTACGAGCAGTACTTC; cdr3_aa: CASSAGLAYEQYF
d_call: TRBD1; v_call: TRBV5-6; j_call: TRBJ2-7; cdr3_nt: TGTGCCAGCAGAGAGACAGGGGGAACCTACGAGCAGTACTTC; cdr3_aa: CASRETGGTYEQYF
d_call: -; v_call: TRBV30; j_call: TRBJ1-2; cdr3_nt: TGTGCCTGGAGTGTGATGGCAGGGCGAGGCTACACCTTC; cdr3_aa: CAWSVMAGRGYTF
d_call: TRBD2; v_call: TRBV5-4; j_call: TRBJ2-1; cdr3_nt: TGTGCCAGCAGCCTCGGACTAGCGGTACTAAACAATGAGCAGTTCTTC; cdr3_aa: CASSLGLAVLNNEQFF
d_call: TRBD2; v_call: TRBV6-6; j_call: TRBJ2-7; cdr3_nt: TGTGCCAGCAGCCGACCGGGGGGGGTAACCTACGAGCAGTACTTC; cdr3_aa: CASSRPGGVTYEQYF
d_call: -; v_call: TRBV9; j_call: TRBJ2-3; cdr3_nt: TGTGCCAGCAGCGTAACAGCGGGAGATACGCAGTATTTT; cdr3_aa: CASSVTAGDTQYF
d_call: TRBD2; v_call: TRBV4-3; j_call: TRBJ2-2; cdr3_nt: TGCGCCAGCAGCCACCCGACTAGCGGGAGGCCATCTTTGAACACCGGGGAGCTGTTTTTT; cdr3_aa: CASSHPTSGRPSLNTGELFF
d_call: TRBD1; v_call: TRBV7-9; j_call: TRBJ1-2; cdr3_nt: TGTGCCAGCAGCCCCGGGAGGGGGCTCTATGGCTACACCTTC; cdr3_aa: CASSPGRGLYGYTF
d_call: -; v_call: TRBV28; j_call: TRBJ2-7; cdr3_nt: TGTGCCAGCAGTCGGCCAGAAGGAGCTACCTACGAGCAGTACTTC; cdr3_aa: CASSRPEGATYEQYF